This entry features one T cell receptor beta chain sequence. Its antigen is unidentified. The data stem from a study of cytomegalovirus exposure and HLA in healthy donors. General observations from the study: Most TCR sequences were uncommon, yet certain public TCRs appeared in many donors. Later on, a genetic analysis was performed. It linked a missense variant in DCLRE1C with V- and J-gene trimming of TCR beta. Among TCR beta chains, those listed as cytomegalovirus-associated numbered under 200. The authors confirmed in vitro that a few CMV-associated chains were specific for CMV antigens.

The PCR used 60 Vbeta and 13 Jbeta primers. Libraries were prepared by immunoSEQ multiplex PCR; TCRdb keeps only in-frame clonotypes and omits some of them. The sample includes 100,000 to 150,000 clones, over 80% of them seen just once. The CDR3 loop spans 16 amino acids. Germline V CDR1 and CDR2: WNHNN, SYGVQD (reference sequence). Losses at the gene ends were 3 bases for V and 1 base for J; bases not matched to a gene: 5. The sample consisted of PBMCs. The chain joins TRBV10-1 to TRBJ1-3, with 8 bases fitting TRBD1. This receptor was taken from a young man in good health and CMV-seropositive. CDR3 sequence reads: CASSDRTGLSGNTIYF. CDR3 nucleotides: TGCGCCAGCAGTGACCGGACAGGGCTTTCTGGAAACACCATATATTTT.